What follows are 5 T cell receptor beta chains derived from one specimen sequenced in a study of persistence of HIV-infected CD4 T cells. The stimulus was an HIV-1 Gag 15-mer peptide pool, roughly 1 ug/peptide/mL. CD4+ T cells upregulating both CD40 ligand and CD69 were sorted as responding cells. For these TCRs, the target antigens are not known. This was the immunoSEQ version 4 assay in survey mode. Libraries were prepared by immunoSEQ multiplex PCR; TCRdb keeps only in-frame clonotypes and omits some of them. The profile shows under 40,000 clones, 70% of them singletons. The source was CD4+ T cells sorted from PBMCs after approximately 20-hour stimulation, collected from a patient who received antiretroviral therapy. The receptors here all came from an adult man with HIV who was CMV-seropositive.

The CDR3 region is CASSDPDRGTYEQYF. The CDR3 nucleotides are TGTGCCAGCAGTGACCCGGACAGGGGCACCTACGAGCAGTACTTC. The V gene is TRBV6-1, the J gene TRBJ2-7, with TRBD1 matching 9 bases. The germline gives CDR1 MNHNS, CDR2 SASEGT. The trim removed 3 bases at V and 2 bases at J, leaving 5 bases unmatched. The CDR3 runs to 15 residues.

The V and J genes are TRBV19 and TRBJ1-6, with TRBD1 identical over 7 bases. The CDR3 is made up of 14 amino acids. After removal of 4 bases from V and 5 bases from J, the junction contained 2 bases not matched to a gene. The germline V gene encodes CDR1 LNHDA and CDR2 SQIVND (reference sequence). The CDR3 spells CASSKGQNNSPLHF. For the CDR3, the DNA is TGTGCCAGTAGTAAGGGACAGAATAATTCACCCCTCCACTTT.

The V gene is TRBV4-1, the J gene TRBJ2-2; D is possibly TRBD1 (5 bases). The V gene lost 4 bases and the J gene lost 1 base, with 7 bases spanning the gap. The CDR3 has 14 residues. Germline CDR1 is MGHRA and CDR2 is YSYEKL. The DNA for the CDR3 is TGCGCCAGCAGCCGGACATGGAACACCGGGGAGCTGTTTTTT. This codes for CASSRTWNTGELFF.

The chain recombines TRBV5-1 with TRBJ1-4; D gene ambiguous. Per the germline V gene, CDR1 is SGHRS and CDR2 is YFSETQ. V shed 4 bases and J shed 4 bases, with 8 bases lying between them. The CDR3 has 13 residues. Here the CDR3 reads CASSPEGNEKLFF. CDR3 sequence (DNA): TGCGCCAGCAGCCCCGAGGGTAATGAAAAACTGTTTTTT.

V is TRBV5-5 and J is TRBJ1-5; D uncertain. Trimming pared 3 bases from V and 8 bases from J, leaving 15 bases between. CDR3 length: 14 amino acids. Germline CDR1 and CDR2: SGHKS and YYEKEE (reference sequence). The CDR3 sequence is CASSSTRAREPQHF. The CDR3 region has the DNA TGTGCCAGCAGCTCCACAAGGGCCCGGGAGCCCCAGCATTTT.